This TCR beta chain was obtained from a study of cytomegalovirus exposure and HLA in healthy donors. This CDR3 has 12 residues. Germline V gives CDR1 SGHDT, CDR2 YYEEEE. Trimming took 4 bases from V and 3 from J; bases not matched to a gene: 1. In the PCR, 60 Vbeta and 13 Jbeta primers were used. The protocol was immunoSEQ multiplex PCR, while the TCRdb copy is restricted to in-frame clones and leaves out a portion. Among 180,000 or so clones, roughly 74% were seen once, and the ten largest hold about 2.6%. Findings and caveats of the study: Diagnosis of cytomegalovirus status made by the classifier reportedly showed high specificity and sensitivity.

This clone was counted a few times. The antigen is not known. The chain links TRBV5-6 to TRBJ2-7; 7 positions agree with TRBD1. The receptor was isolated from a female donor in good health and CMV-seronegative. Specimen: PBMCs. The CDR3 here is CASSRQGYEQYF. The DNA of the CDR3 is TGTGCCAGCAGCCGACAGGGCTACGAGCAGTACTTC.